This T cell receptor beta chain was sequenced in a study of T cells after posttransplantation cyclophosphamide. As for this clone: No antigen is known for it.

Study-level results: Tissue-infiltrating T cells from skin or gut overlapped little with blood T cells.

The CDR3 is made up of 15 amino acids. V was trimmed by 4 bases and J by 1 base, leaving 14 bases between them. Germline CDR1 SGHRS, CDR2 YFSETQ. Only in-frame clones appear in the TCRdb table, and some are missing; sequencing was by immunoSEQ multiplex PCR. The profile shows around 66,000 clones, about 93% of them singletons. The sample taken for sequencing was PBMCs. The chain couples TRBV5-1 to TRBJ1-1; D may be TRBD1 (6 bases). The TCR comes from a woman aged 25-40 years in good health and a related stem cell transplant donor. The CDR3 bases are TGCGCCAGCAGCACCGTACAGGGTGAGAACACTGAAGCTTTCTTT. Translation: CASSTVQGENTEAFF.